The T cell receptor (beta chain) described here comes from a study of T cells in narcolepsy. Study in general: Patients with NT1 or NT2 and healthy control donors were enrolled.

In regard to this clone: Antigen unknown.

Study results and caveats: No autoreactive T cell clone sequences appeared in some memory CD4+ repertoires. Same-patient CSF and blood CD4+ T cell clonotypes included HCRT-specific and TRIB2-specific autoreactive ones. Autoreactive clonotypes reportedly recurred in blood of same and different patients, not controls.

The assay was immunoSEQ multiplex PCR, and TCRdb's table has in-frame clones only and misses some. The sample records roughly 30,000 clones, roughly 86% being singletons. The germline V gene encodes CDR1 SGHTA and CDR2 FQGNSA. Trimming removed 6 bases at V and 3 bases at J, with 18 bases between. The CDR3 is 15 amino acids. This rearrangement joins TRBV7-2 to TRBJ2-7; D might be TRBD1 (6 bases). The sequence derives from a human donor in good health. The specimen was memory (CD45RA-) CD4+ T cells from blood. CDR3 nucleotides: TGTGCCAGCAGAGTCGCCCCGGGACACCTCTACGAGCAGTACTTC. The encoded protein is CASRVAPGHLYEQYF.